The 2 T cell receptor beta chains below come from one sample, sequenced in a study of beta chain features in type 1 diabetes. Notes on the study in general: When Type 1 diabetes patients were examined, their TCRB CDR3s proved moderately but significantly shorter in all four CD4+ subsets.

Of the isolated RNA, all was reverse transcribed, and so the sequenced material was expressed TCRB transcripts. The repertoire was sequenced with immunoSEQ multiplex PCR; TCRdb's copy has only in-frame clones and lacks some. The sample holds around 250,000 clones, approximately 15% seen once. These receptors have no known antigen. The sequencing input was naive CD4+ T cells from blood. These receptors came from a man aged 30-40 years with type 1 diabetes.

This clone occurred a few times. A junction end diverges from the germline sequence, so it may reflect a read error. The CDR3 nucleotides read TGTGCTAGCAGCGAGACTAGCGCCAACAATGAGCAGTTCTTC. This codes for CASSETSANNEQFF. The rearrangement joins TRBV7-7 to TRBJ2-1; the match to TRBD2 covers 8 bases. CDR1 is SSHAT and CDR2 is FNYEAQ in the germline V gene (reference sequence). The CDR3 is 14 residues long. The entire variable domain, with the rest obtained from reference TRBV7-7 and TRBJ2-1, is as follows: GAGVSQSPRYKVTKRGQDVTLRCDPISSHATLYWYQQALGQGPEFLTYFNYEAQPDKSGLPSDRFSAERPEGSISTLTIQRTEQRDSAMYRCASSETSANNEQFFGPGTRLTVL.

This clone came up a few times. At the DNA level, this CDR3 is encoded by other sequences in the same sample as well. This sequence joins TRBV28 and TRBJ2-6; D call uncertain. The ends were cut back, 3 bases at V and 4 bases at J, with 7 bases in the middle. The CDR3 length is 14 residues. In germline, CDR1 is MDHEN, CDR2 SYDVKM. The CDR3 sequence: CASSLSTGANVLTF. The CDR3 region has the DNA TGTGCCAGCAGTTTGAGTACCGGGGCCAACGTCCTGACTTTC.